The entry below gives a single T cell receptor beta chain sequence along with its context. The antigen remains undetermined. Adult Caucasians living in Nashville, Tennessee made up all of the donors. These data come from a study of shared clonotypes between healthy human individuals. Broader study findings: Among a handful of donors, roughly 5% of naive CD4 clonotypes were found in common.

This CDR3 is built from 15 residues. With V trimmed by 4 bases and J by 4 bases, 7 bases remained unmatched. The germline CDR1 and CDR2 sequences are SGDLS and YYNGEE. Sequencing used immunoSEQ multiplex PCR; TCRdb keeps in-frame clones, though not all of them. The profile shows over a million clones, roughly 80% of them singletons. The gene calls are TRBV9 and TRBJ1-4, with 7 bases aligning to TRBD1. The sequence derives from a man aged 18 to 30 in good health. Material: memory CD4+ T cells sorted from blood. Subset noted: CD45RA-negative fraction. In DNA, the CDR3 is TGTGCCAGCAGCTTCCGGGACAGCCATAATGAAAAACTGTTTTTT. Translating gives CASSFRDSHNEKLFF.